This T cell receptor (beta chain) originates from a study of technical replicates of blood from a few donors (dated by TCRdb to about 2017). V is shortened by 5 bases, J by 2 bases, and the region joining them spans 7 bases. According to the germline V gene (reference sequence), CDR1 reads MNHEY and CDR2 reads SMNVEV. The CDR3 contains 12 residues, cysteine and phenylalanine counted. Of the read, only the CDR3 DNA is kept; its 36 bases are in frame from base 1. Library preparation used the immunoSEQ multiplex PCR assay. TCRdb mirrors the immuneACCESS table, restricted to in-frame sequences. Some clones are absent from its copies; in checked studies, under half trace to an unresolved V gene, and the reason for the others is unknown. The sample includes 60,000 to 90,000 clones, with over 85% observed a single time. Roughly 0.36% of the sample comes from the top ten. Turning to this clone: What this receptor recognizes is not known. Per-nucleotide qualities are absent, and no much larger clonotype sits a single base away.

The specimen was T cells isolated from PBMCs. This chain joins TRBV27 to TRBJ2-7; D gene: possibly TRBD2, on 5 matching bases. This TCR came from a human donor in good health. The CDR3 in this case is CASSGSAYEQYF. The sequence in DNA is TGTGCCAGCAGTGGGAGTGCCTACGAGCAGTACTTC.